The clone carrying this T cell receptor (beta chain) was found a few times. The antigen is not known. The data stem from a study of T cell responses to AZD1222 COVID-19 vaccine. Study context: Second-dose intervals of approximately 4 or approximately 12 weeks were pooled. Whole-study results and caveats: Epitopes outside B.1.351 and B.1.1.7 mutated regions reportedly drew nearly half of spike TCRs.

The V segment lost 5 bases and the J segment 4 bases; nucleotides outside the gene matches: 8. The CDR3 has 15 amino acids. Germline CDR1 reads LNHDA; CDR2 reads SQIVND (reference sequence). Profiling relied on immunoSEQ multiplex PCR, and the TCRdb table lists in-frame clones only, not all of them. The repertoire has roughly 81,000 clones, about 86% of them found once; the top ten carry about 7.7%. The receptor comes from an adult in good health. The sequencing here drew on peripheral blood, taken on day 0 of AZD1222 vaccination. The V gene is TRBV19, the J gene TRBJ1-1; TRBD1 matches at 9 bases. In DNA, the CDR3 is TGTGCCAGTAGTGTATCCGGGACAGGGTCCACTGAAGCTTTCTTT. It translates to CASSVSGTGSTEAFF. Filled out from reference TRBV19 and TRBJ1-1, the complete variable domain reads DGGITQSPKYLFRKEGQNVTLSCEQNLNHDAMYWYRQDPGQGLRLIYYSQIVNDFQKGDIAEGYSVSREKKESFPLTVTSAQKNPTAFYLCASSVSGTGSTEAFFGQGTRLTVV.